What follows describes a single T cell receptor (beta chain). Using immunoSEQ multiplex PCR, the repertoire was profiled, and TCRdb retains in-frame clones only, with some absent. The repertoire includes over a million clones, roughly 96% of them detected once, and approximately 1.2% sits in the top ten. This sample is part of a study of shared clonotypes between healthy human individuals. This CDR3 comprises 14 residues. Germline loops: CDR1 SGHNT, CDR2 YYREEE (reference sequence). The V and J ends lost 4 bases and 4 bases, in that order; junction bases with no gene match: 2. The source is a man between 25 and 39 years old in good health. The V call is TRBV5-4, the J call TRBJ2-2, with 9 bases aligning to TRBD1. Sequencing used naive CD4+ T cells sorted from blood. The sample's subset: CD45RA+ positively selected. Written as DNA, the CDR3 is TGTGCCAGCAGCGGACAGGGGAGCACCGGGGAGCTGTTTTTT. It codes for CASSGQGSTGELFF.